This T cell receptor (beta chain) emerged from a study of cytomegalovirus exposure and HLA in healthy donors. Study-wide results and limits: Follow-up analysis later connected one missense variant in DCLRE1C with trimming of TCR beta V- and J-genes. The study dropped some indistinguishable V segments, TRBV6-2 and TRBV6-3 among them. Donors were assumed by presence/absence analyses to have roughly uniform sequencing depth.

In regard to this clone: Its antigen is currently unknown.

This CDR3 has 13 residues. Trimming left V 7 bases short and J 2 bases short, with 11 bases between. Germline loops: CDR1 SNHLY, CDR2 FYNNEI. The PCR used 60 Vbeta and 13 Jbeta primers. Libraries were prepared by immunoSEQ multiplex PCR; TCRdb keeps only in-frame clonotypes and omits some of them. The sample includes roughly 42,000 clones. Donors consisted of healthy bone marrow donors. V usage is TRBV2 and J usage is TRBJ2-5, with unresolved D. Sequences were obtained from PBMCs. This TCR came from a man aged 25 to 40 in good health and CMV-seronegative. CDR3 DNA sequence: TGTGCCAGCACCGGGTCCCCGCAAGAGACCCAGTACTTC. Amino acid sequence: CASTGSPQETQYF. Using reference TRBV2 and TRBJ2-5 for the parts outside the CDR3, the full variable domain is EPEVTQTPSHQVTQMGQEVILRCVPISNHLYFYWYRQILGQKVEFLVSFYNNEISEKSEIFDDQFSVERPDGSNFTLKIRSTKLEDSAMYFCASTGSPQETQYFGPGTRLLVL.